This T cell receptor (beta chain) was documented in a study of CD8 T cells in Susac syndrome. CD8+ and CD4+ T cells circulating in blood were sequenced for TCR beta. Both CD4+ and CD8+ T cells were negatively isolated, and TEMRA cells underwent FACS enrichment. This CDR3 contains 16 residues. CDR1 and CDR2 (germline): MDHEN, SYDVKM. Between the trimmed V and J ends, which lost 5 bases and 3 bases, there was a span of 20 bases. Random hexamers primed reverse transcription of about 0.5 to 1 ug RNA. TCRdb ran MiXCR on the immunoSEQ multiplex PCR reads and lists one entry per CDR3 protein. The sample records approximately 25,000 distinct CDR3 sequences, around 93% being singletons.

J is TRBJ2-7 and V is TRBV28; D may be TRBD1 (6 bases). Specimen: CD8+ T cells from PBMCs. This clonotype was obtained from a human donor with Susac syndrome. The CDR3 region has the DNA TGTGCCAGCAGTCCGGCAGGGACAAAAGAACGCTACGAGCAGTACTTC. Translated, it gives CASSPAGTKERYEQYF.